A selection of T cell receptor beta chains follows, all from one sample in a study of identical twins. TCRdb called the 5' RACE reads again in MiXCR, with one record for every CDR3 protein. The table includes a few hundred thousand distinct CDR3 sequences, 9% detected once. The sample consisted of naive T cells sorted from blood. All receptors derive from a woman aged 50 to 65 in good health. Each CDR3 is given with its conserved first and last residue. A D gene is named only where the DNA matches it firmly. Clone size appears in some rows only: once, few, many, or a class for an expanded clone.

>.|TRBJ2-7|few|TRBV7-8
CASSPSLATSSYEQYF
TGTGCCAGCAGCCCCAGCTTGGCGACGAGCTCCTACGAGCAGTACTTC
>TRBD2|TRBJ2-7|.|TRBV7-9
CASSFGLAYEQYF
TGTGCCAGCAGCTTTGGACTAGCCTACGAGCAGTACTTC
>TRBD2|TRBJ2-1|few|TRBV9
CASSVLAGLSEQFF
TGTGCCAGCAGCGTTTTAGCGGGATTATCTGAGCAGTTCTTC
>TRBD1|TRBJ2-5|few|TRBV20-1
CSASPGTGGETQYF
TGCAGTGCTAGTCCCGGGACAGGGGGAGAGACCCAGTACTTC
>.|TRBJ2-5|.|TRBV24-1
CATSDGGTAKETQYF
TGTGCCACCAGTGACGGCGGGACAGCCAAAGAGACCCAGTACTTC
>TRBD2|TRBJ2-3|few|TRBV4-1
CASSQGGRAEDTQYF
TGCGCCAGCAGCCAAGGCGGGAGGGCCGAAGATACGCAGTATTTT
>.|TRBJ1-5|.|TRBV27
CASSSGLVQPQHF
TGTGCCAGCAGTAGCGGGCTTGTTCAGCCCCAGCATTTT
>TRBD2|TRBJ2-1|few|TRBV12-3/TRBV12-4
CASSLRRGLDNEQFF
TGTGCCAGCAGTTTAAGGAGGGGACTAGACAATGAGCAGTTCTTC
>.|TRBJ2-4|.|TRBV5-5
CASSYDAGGGIQYF
TGTGCCAGCAGCTACGATGCCGGAGGTGGCATTCAGTACTTC
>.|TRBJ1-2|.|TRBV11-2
CASREIKDSRRHIYGYTF
TGTGCCAGCAGAGAAATCAAGGACAGCCGTCGACATATCTATGGCTACACCTTC
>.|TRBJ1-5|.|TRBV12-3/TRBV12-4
CASSFRGVNQPQHF
TGTGCCAGCAGTTTCAGAGGGGTTAATCAGCCCCAGCATTTT
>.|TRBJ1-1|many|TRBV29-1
CSVEYGIMNTEAFF
TGCAGCGTTGAATACGGAATAATGAACACTGAAGCTTTCTTT
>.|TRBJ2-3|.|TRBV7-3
CASSFGDQRFTQYF
TGTGCCAGCAGCTTCGGCGACCAACGTTTTACGCAGTATTTT
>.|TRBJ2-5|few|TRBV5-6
CASSQDPTGQRTQYF
TGTGCCAGCAGCCAAGACCCGACAGGCCAGCGGACCCAGTACTTC
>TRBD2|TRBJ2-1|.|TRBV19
CASSIALAGPSYNEQFF
TGTGCCAGTAGTATAGCCCTAGCGGGCCCTTCCTACAATGAGCAGTTCTTC
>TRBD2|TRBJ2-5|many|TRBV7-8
CASSLDSMGGETQYF
TGTGCCAGCAGCTTAGACTCTATGGGAGGGGAGACCCAGTACTTC
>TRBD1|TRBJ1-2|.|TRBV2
CASGSPRGLNYGYTF
TGTGCCAGCGGGAGCCCCAGGGGGTTAAACTATGGCTACACCTTC
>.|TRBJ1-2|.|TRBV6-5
CASRPPVERYGYTF
TGTGCCAGCAGACCCCCGGTAGAACGCTATGGCTACACCTTC
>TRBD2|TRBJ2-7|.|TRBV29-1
CSVITGTSGARSYEQYF
TGCAGCGTTATAACCGGGACTAGCGGGGCCAGATCCTACGAGCAGTACTTC
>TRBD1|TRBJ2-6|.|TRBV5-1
CASSPPGQGGFSGANVLTF
TGCGCCAGCAGCCCCCCAGGACAGGGTGGATTCTCTGGGGCCAACGTCCTGACTTTC
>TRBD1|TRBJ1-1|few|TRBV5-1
CASSRGGDAEAFF
TGCGCCAGCAGCCGAGGGGGCGATGCTGAAGCTTTCTTT
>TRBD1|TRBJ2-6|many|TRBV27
CASSLLGRGRSGANVLTF
TGTGCCAGCAGTTTATTAGGCAGGGGGCGTTCAGGGGCCAACGTCCTGACTTTC
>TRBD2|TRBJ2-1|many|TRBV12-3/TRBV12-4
CASRTSGHNEQFF
TGTGCCAGCAGGACTAGCGGGCACAATGAGCAGTTCTTC
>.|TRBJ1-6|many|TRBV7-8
CASSLRQRLHF
TGTGCCAGCAGCTTAAGACAGCGCCTCCACTTT
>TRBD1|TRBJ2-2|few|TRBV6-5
CASSYVGQDDTGELFF
TGTGCCAGCAGTTACGTCGGACAGGACGACACCGGGGAGCTGTTTTTT
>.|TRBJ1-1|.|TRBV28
CASSGAGLYTEAFF
TGTGCCAGCAGTGGGGCAGGGCTATACACTGAAGCTTTCTTT
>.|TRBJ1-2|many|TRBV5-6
CASSPDGNYGYTF
TGTGCCAGCAGCCCGGACGGAAACTATGGCTACACCTTC
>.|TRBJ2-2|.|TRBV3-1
CASSRTQRGRGTGELFF
TGTGCCAGCAGCCGAACGCAACGGGGGCGCGGCACCGGGGAGCTGTTTTTT
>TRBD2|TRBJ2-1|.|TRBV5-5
CASSLSVTSDEQFF
TGTGCCAGCAGTCTTTCTGTGACTAGCGATGAGCAGTTCTTC
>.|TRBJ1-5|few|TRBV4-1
CASSHGGENQPQHF
TGCGCCAGCAGCCACGGGGGCGAAAATCAGCCCCAGCATTTT
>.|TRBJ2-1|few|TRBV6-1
CASSEALGVYNEQFF
TGTGCCAGCAGTGAAGCGCTAGGGGTTTACAATGAGCAGTTCTTC
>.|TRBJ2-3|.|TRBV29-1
CSVATTDTQYF
TGCAGCGTTGCCACCACAGATACGCAGTATTTT
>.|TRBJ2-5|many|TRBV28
CASSLGSASSETQYF
TGTGCCAGCAGTTTGGGTTCAGCCTCATCGGAGACCCAGTACTTC
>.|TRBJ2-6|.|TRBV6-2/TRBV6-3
CASSKGGYSGANVLTF
TGTGCCAGCTCGAAAGGGGGTTACTCTGGGGCCAACGTCCTGACTTTC
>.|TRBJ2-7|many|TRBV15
CATSRAATGLSYEQYF
TGTGCCACCAGCAGAGCGGCAACAGGATTGAGCTACGAGCAGTACTTC
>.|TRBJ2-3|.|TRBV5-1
CASSSGAGDTQYF
TGCGCCAGCAGCTCAGGAGCTGGAGATACGCAGTATTTT
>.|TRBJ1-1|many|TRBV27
CASSFSQGQYMNTEAFF
TGTGCCAGCAGTTTCAGCCAGGGGCAGTACATGAACACTGAAGCTTTCTTT
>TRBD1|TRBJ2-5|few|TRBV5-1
CASSPITGGGQTQYF
TGCGCCAGCAGCCCGATCACAGGGGGCGGGCAGACCCAGTACTTC
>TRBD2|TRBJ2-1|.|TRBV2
CASKSGLADYNEQFF
TGTGCCAGCAAATCGGGACTAGCGGACTACAATGAGCAGTTCTTC
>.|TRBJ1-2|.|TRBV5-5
CASSLVPTETNYGYTF
TGTGCCAGCAGCTTGGTGCCGACTGAGACTAACTATGGCTACACCTTC
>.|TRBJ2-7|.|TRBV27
CASKKDSYEQYF
TGTGCCAGCAAAAAGGACTCCTACGAGCAGTACTTC
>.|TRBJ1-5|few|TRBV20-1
CSAGMSGNQPQHF
TGCAGTGCTGGTATGTCGGGCAATCAGCCCCAGCATTTT
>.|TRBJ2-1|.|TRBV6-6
CASSLGGKTGPNEQFF
TGTGCCAGCAGTTTAGGTGGAAAAACAGGACCCAATGAGCAGTTCTTC
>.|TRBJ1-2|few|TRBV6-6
CASSFSRQNYGYTF
TGTGCCAGCAGTTTCTCCAGACAGAACTATGGCTACACCTTC
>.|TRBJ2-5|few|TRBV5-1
CASSPRPAGGTQYF
TGCGCCAGCAGCCCCCGGCCGGCAGGAGGGACCCAGTACTTC
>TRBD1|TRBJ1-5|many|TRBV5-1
CASSQGTDNQPQHF
TGCGCCAGCAGCCAGGGGACAGATAATCAGCCCCAGCATTTT